This T cell receptor (beta chain) stems from a study of CD8+CD57+ T cells in acquired aplastic anemia. Study results and limitations: Sharing between patients and controls was observed for roughly 30 CD8+ CDR3 sequences. No significant difference in CD8+ Simpson's diversity was found between patients and controls.

As concerns this clonotype: Its specificity is unknown.

Germline V CDR1 and CDR2: LNHNV, YYDKDF (reference sequence). V was trimmed by 3 bases and J by 5 bases, leaving 11 bases between them. This CDR3 comprises 13 residues. All patients picked for sequencing had shown, by flow cytometry, an expansion of CD8+CD57+ cells. Severe acquired aplastic anemia was present in all patients. No patient had been given any therapy when blood was sampled. TCR beta VDJ and CDR3 profiling used genomic DNA as template. TCRdb processed the reads anew with MiXCR; each CDR3 protein has one entry. The sample carries roughly 250,000 distinct CDR3 sequences, approximately 82% recorded once.

This TCR was recovered from a human donor with aplastic anemia. Sequenced input: sorted CD4+, CD8+, or CD8+CD57+ T cells (not recorded which) from PBMCs. This chain links TRBV15 with TRBJ2-7; maybe TRBD1 (6 bases). CDR3 sequence: CATSSETGHEQYF. CDR3 nucleotide sequence: TGTGCCACCAGCAGCGAAACAGGGCACGAGCAGTACTTC.